A selection of T cell receptor beta chains follows, all from one sample in a study of blood T cell repertoires in COVID-19. Method: immunoSEQ multiplex PCR; TCRdb's copy keeps in-frame clones and lacks some. The table lists a few hundred thousand clones, around nine tenths of them singletons. Material: peripheral blood. These receptors were taken from a young man with COVID-19, enrolled during active disease. The CDR3 runs from the conserved cysteine through the conserved F or W. The D gene is left open where the match is weak. Clone size is stated in some rows and not others, as once, few, many or a class when expanded.

v_call: TRBV7-9; d_call: .; clone_size: .; j_call: TRBJ1-2; cdr3_aa: CASRLAEGYTF; cdr3_nt: TGTGCCAGCAGACTTGCGGAAGGCTACACCTTC
v_call: TRBV2; d_call: .; clone_size: few; j_call: TRBJ2-7; cdr3_aa: CASSERQGRAYEQYF; cdr3_nt: TGTGCCAGCAGTGAACGACAGGGGAGGGCTTACGAGCAGTACTTC
v_call: TRBV10-2; d_call: TRBD2; clone_size: few; j_call: TRBJ2-7; cdr3_aa: CASSVGGRRNEQYF; cdr3_nt: TGCGCCAGCAGTGTAGGCGGGAGGAGAAACGAGCAGTACTTC
v_call: TRBV6-6; d_call: .; clone_size: .; j_call: TRBJ1-5; cdr3_aa: CASSSDGGSSQPQHF; cdr3_nt: TGTGCCAGCAGTTCTGACGGGGGGTCGAGTCAGCCCCAGCATTTT
v_call: TRBV2; d_call: TRBD2; clone_size: .; j_call: TRBJ2-1; cdr3_aa: CASSSPLAASYNEQFF; cdr3_nt: TGTGCCAGCAGTTCCCCTCTAGCGGCCTCCTACAATGAGCAGTTCTTC
v_call: TRBV19; d_call: TRBD1; clone_size: .; j_call: TRBJ1-4; cdr3_aa: CASNDRGRNEKLFF; cdr3_nt: TGTGCCAGTAACGACAGGGGAAGGAATGAAAAACTGTTTTTT
v_call: TRBV7-1; d_call: TRBD1; clone_size: .; j_call: TRBJ2-5; cdr3_aa: CASSSGTTRQGVGPKKFSEETQYF; cdr3_nt: TGTGCCAGCAGCTCAGGAACGACCCGACAGGGGGTTGGGCCGAAGAAGTTTAGCGAAGAGACCCAGTACTTC
v_call: TRBV21-1; d_call: .; clone_size: .; j_call: TRBJ1-2; cdr3_aa: CASSKVRRGYDGYTF; cdr3_nt: TGTGCCAGCAGCAAAGTCCGGCGAGGGTATGACGGCTACACCTTC
v_call: TRBV30; d_call: TRBD2; clone_size: .; j_call: TRBJ2-3; cdr3_aa: CAWKDSGRAWGTDTQYF; cdr3_nt: TGTGCCTGGAAGGACAGCGGGAGGGCCTGGGGCACAGATACGCAGTATTTT
v_call: TRBV6-5; d_call: TRBD2; clone_size: .; j_call: TRBJ2-3; cdr3_aa: CASSSPSGGTDTQYF; cdr3_nt: TGTGCCAGCAGTAGCCCTAGCGGGGGCACAGATACGCAGTATTTT
v_call: TRBV5-4; d_call: .; clone_size: .; j_call: TRBJ2-7; cdr3_aa: CASRPTNSYEQYF; cdr3_nt: TGTGCCAGCAGGCCTACTAACTCCTACGAGCAGTACTTC
v_call: TRBV19; d_call: .; clone_size: .; j_call: TRBJ2-2; cdr3_aa: CASSGSSTGELFF; cdr3_nt: TGTGCCAGTAGTGGCTCCTCAACCGGGGAGCTGTTTTTT
v_call: TRBV23-1; d_call: .; clone_size: many; j_call: TRBJ2-7; cdr3_aa: CASSQSPREGEQYF; cdr3_nt: TGCGCCAGCAGTCAATCGCCCAGGGAAGGGGAGCAGTACTTC
v_call: TRBV30; d_call: TRBD1; clone_size: .; j_call: TRBJ2-5; cdr3_aa: CAWSKGTGYRLGRETQYF; cdr3_nt: TGTGCCTGGAGTAAAGGGACAGGCTACAGGCTAGGACGAGAGACCCAGTACTTC
v_call: TRBV24-1; d_call: TRBD1; clone_size: .; j_call: TRBJ2-2; cdr3_aa: CATRQGHTGELFF; cdr3_nt: TGTGCCACAAGACAGGGGCACACCGGGGAGCTGTTTTTT
v_call: TRBV14; d_call: .; clone_size: .; j_call: TRBJ2-3; cdr3_aa: CASSHKAGTRTDTQYF; cdr3_nt: TGTGCCAGCAGCCACAAAGCGGGCACACGCACAGATACGCAGTATTTT
v_call: TRBV7-9; d_call: .; clone_size: .; j_call: TRBJ2-7; cdr3_aa: CASSSFGVYEQYF; cdr3_nt: TGTGCCAGCAGCTCCTTCGGGGTCTACGAGCAGTACTTC
v_call: TRBV3-1/TRBV3-2; d_call: .; clone_size: .; j_call: TRBJ1-5; cdr3_aa: CASSRQTNQPQHF; cdr3_nt: TGTGCCAGCAGCCGACAGACGAATCAGCCCCAGCATTTT
v_call: TRBV30; d_call: TRBD1; clone_size: many; j_call: TRBJ2-3; cdr3_aa: CAWSSVGQGVSF; cdr3_nt: TGTGCCTGGAGTTCAGTGGGACAGGGGGTCTCTTTT
v_call: TRBV6-5; d_call: TRBD1; clone_size: .; j_call: TRBJ1-6; cdr3_aa: CASSKKGQGNSPLHF; cdr3_nt: TGTGCCAGCAGCAAAAAGGGACAGGGTAATTCACCCCTCCACTTT
v_call: TRBV7-8; d_call: TRBD2; clone_size: .; j_call: TRBJ2-5; cdr3_aa: CASSSLIWTSGAQETQYF; cdr3_nt: TGTGCCAGCAGCTCATTGATTTGGACTAGCGGAGCCCAAGAGACCCAGTACTTC
v_call: TRBV4-1; d_call: .; clone_size: .; j_call: TRBJ1-5; cdr3_aa: CASSTTDNQPQHF; cdr3_nt: TGCGCCAGCAGCACGACAGACAATCAGCCCCAGCATTTT
v_call: TRBV6-5; d_call: .; clone_size: .; j_call: TRBJ1-4; cdr3_aa: CASNLGGTEEKLFF; cdr3_nt: TGTGCCAGCAATCTGGGTGGGACTGAAGAAAAACTGTTTTTT
v_call: TRBV7-2; d_call: TRBD1; clone_size: .; j_call: TRBJ1-2; cdr3_aa: CASSSNRGGYGYTF; cdr3_nt: TGTGCCAGCAGCTCTAACAGGGGAGGCTATGGCTACACCTTC
v_call: TRBV24-1; d_call: TRBD2; clone_size: .; j_call: TRBJ2-1; cdr3_aa: CATSASGLAGGDEQFF; cdr3_nt: TGTGCCACCAGTGCCTCGGGACTAGCGGGAGGTGATGAGCAGTTCTTC
v_call: TRBV25-1; d_call: .; clone_size: .; j_call: TRBJ2-7; cdr3_aa: CASRRPNPPYEQYF; cdr3_nt: TGTGCCAGCAGGCGGCCCAACCCACCCTACGAGCAGTACTTC
v_call: TRBV6-5; d_call: .; clone_size: .; j_call: TRBJ2-7; cdr3_aa: CASCRITPTSYEQYF; cdr3_nt: TGTGCCAGCTGTCGCATCACCCCGACTAGCTACGAGCAGTACTTC
v_call: TRBV4-1; d_call: TRBD2; clone_size: .; j_call: TRBJ2-1; cdr3_aa: CASSQAAGTSASSYNEQFF; cdr3_nt: TGCGCCAGCAGCCAAGCCGCCGGGACTAGCGCGAGCTCCTACAATGAGCAGTTCTTC
v_call: TRBV13; d_call: TRBD2; clone_size: once; j_call: TRBJ2-1; cdr3_aa: CASSPTAGTSGDEQFF; cdr3_nt: TGTGCCAGCAGCCCAACAGCCGGGACTAGCGGCGATGAGCAGTTCTTC
v_call: TRBV7-7; d_call: .; clone_size: .; j_call: TRBJ2-5; cdr3_aa: CASSPTVGFKETQYF; cdr3_nt: TGTGCTAGCAGCCCTACGGTCGGTTTTAAAGAGACCCAGTACTTC
v_call: TRBV15; d_call: TRBD2; clone_size: .; j_call: TRBJ2-4; cdr3_aa: CATSTQRGKNIQYF; cdr3_nt: TGTGCCACCAGCACCCAGCGGGGCAAAAACATTCAGTACTTC
v_call: TRBV7-9; d_call: TRBD2; clone_size: .; j_call: TRBJ2-2; cdr3_aa: CASSPLAGGTGELFF; cdr3_nt: TGTGCCAGCAGCCCGCTAGCGGGGGGCACCGGGGAGCTGTTTTTT
v_call: TRBV19; d_call: .; clone_size: .; j_call: TRBJ2-1; cdr3_aa: CASSIETGAYNEQFF; cdr3_nt: TGTGCCAGTAGTATAGAAACGGGAGCCTACAATGAGCAGTTCTTC
v_call: TRBV5-4; d_call: TRBD2; clone_size: .; j_call: TRBJ2-3; cdr3_aa: CASSLGLAIDTQYF; cdr3_nt: TGTGCCAGCAGCTTGGGACTAGCGATAGATACGCAGTATTTT
v_call: TRBV29-1; d_call: .; clone_size: .; j_call: TRBJ2-7; cdr3_aa: CSVGAGFYEQYF; cdr3_nt: TGCAGCGTTGGGGCAGGGTTCTACGAGCAGTACTTC
v_call: TRBV6-1; d_call: .; clone_size: .; j_call: TRBJ2-2; cdr3_aa: CASSELVAAANTGELFF; cdr3_nt: TGTGCCAGCAGTGAATTAGTAGCGGCCGCGAACACCGGGGAGCTGTTTTTT